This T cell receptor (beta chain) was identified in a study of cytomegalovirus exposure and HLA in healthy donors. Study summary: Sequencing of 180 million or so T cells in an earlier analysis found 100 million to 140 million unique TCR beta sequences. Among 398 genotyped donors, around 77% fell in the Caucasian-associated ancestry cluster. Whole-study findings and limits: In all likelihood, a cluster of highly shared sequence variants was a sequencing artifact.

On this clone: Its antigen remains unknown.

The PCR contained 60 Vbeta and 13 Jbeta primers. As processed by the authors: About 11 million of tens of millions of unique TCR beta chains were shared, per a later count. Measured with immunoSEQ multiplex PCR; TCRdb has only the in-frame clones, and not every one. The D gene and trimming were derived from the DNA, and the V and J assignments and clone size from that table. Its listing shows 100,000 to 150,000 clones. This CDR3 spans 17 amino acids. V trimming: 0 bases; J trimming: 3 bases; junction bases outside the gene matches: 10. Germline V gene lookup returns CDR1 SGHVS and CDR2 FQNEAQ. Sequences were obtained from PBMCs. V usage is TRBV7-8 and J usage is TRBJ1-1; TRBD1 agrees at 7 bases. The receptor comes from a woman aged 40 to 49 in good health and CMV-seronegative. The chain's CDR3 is CASSLAQVGGTDTEAFF. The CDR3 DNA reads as TGTGCCAGCAGCTTAGCGCAGGTAGGGGGCACGGACACTGAAGCTTTCTTT.